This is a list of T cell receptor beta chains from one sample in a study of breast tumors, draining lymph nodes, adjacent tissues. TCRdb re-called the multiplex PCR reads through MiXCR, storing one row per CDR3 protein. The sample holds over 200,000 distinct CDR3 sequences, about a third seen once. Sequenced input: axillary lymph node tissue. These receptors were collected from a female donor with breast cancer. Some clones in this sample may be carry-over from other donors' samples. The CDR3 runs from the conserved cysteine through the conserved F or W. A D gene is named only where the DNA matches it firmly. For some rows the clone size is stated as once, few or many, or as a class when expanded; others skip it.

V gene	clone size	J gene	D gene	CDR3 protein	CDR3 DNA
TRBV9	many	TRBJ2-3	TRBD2	CASSVGTGRATDTQYF	TGTGCCAGCAGCGTAGGAACCGGGAGGGCCACAGATACGCAGTATTTT
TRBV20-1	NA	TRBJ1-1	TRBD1	CSASRDRGGGTEAFF	TGCAGTGCTAGCCGGGACAGGGGGGGAGGGACTGAAGCTTTCTTT
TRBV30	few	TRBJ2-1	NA	CAWSGSPYNEQFF	TGTGCCTGGAGTGGGTCCCCCTACAATGAGCAGTTCTTC
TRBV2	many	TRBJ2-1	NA	CASSDVGDSSYNEQFF	TGTGCCAGCAGTGACGTGGGAGACAGCTCCTACAATGAGCAGTTCTTC
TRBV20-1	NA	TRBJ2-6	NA	CSASTGFSRSGANVLTF	TGCAGTGCCAGTACGGGGTTCAGTCGCTCTGGGGCCAACGTCCTGACTTTC
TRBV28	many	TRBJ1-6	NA	CASSTVAYGVFSPLHF	TGTGCCAGCAGCACGGTCGCGTACGGTGTGTTTTCACCCCTCCACTTT
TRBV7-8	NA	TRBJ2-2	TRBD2	CASSTAGGSIGELFF	TGTGCCAGCAGCACGGCCGGGGGGAGTATCGGGGAGCTGTTTTTT
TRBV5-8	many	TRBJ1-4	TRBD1	CASSLVDRDRREKLFF	TGTGCCAGCAGCTTGGTAGATAGGGACAGGCGGGAAAAACTGTTTTTT
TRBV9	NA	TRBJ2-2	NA	CASSVESSGELFF	TGTGCCAGCAGCGTAGAGTCCTCTGGGGAGCTGTTTTTT
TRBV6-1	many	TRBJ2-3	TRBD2	CASSATGTSISTQYF	TGTGCCAGCAGCGCTACCGGGACTAGCATTTCCACGCAGTATTTT
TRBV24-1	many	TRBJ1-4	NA	CATSDFRGGRVREKLFF	TGTGCCACCAGTGATTTCAGAGGAGGGAGGGTCAGGGAAAAACTGTTTTTT
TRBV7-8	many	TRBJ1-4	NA	CASSLAFREKLFF	TGTGCCAGCAGCTTAGCGTTCAGGGAAAAACTGTTTTTT
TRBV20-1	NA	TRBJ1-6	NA	CSARDSGGAYNSPLHF	TGCAGTGCTAGAGATAGTGGGGGCGCCTATAATTCACCCCTCCACTTT
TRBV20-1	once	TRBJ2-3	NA	CSEGTLGGDTQYF	TGCAGCGAAGGGACGCTGGGGGGAGATACGCAGTATTTT
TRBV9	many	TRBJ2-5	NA	CASSATGLETQYF	TGTGCCAGCAGCGCAACAGGGTTAGAGACCCAGTACTTC
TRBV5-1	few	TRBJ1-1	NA	CASSQGSWGTEAFF	TGCGCCAGCAGCCAGGGGAGTTGGGGCACTGAAGCTTTCTTT
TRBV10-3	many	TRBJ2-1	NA	CAISEARRDNEQFF	TGTGCCATCAGTGAGGCTCGGCGGGACAATGAGCAGTTCTTC
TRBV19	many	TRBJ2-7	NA	CASSIEAGLPYEQYF	TGTGCCAGTAGTATTGAAGCAGGGCTTCCCTACGAGCAGTACTTC
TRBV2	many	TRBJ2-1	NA	CASKFSEQFF	TGTGCCAGCAAATTTTCTGAGCAGTTCTTC